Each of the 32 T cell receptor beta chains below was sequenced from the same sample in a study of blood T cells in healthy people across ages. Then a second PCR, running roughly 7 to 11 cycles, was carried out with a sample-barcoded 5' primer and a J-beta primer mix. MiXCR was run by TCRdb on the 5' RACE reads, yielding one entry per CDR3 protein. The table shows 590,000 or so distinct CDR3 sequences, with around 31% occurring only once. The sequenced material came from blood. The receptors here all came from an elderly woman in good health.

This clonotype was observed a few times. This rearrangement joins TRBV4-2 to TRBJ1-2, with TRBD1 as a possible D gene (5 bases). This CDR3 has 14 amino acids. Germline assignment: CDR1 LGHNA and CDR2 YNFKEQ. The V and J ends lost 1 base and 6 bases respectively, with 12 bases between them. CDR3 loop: CASSQGGKSHGYTF. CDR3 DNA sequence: TGTGCCAGCAGCCAAGGGGGCAAATCCCATGGCTACACCTTC.

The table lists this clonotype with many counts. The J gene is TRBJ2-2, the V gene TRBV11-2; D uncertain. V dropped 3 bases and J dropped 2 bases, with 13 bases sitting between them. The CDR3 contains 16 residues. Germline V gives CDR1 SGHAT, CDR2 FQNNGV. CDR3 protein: CASSFRWGSNTGELFF. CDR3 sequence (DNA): TGTGCCAGCAGCTTTAGGTGGGGATCTAACACCGGGGAGCTGTTTTTT.

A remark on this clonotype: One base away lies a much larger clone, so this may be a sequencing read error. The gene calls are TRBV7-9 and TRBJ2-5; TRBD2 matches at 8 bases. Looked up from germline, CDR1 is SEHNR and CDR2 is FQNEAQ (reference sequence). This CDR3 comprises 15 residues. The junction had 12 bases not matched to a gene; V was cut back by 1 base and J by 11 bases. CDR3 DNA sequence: TGTGCCAGCAGCTTAGGACCGGGGGGGATCTACAAGCAGTACTTC. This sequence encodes CASSLGPGGIYKQYF.

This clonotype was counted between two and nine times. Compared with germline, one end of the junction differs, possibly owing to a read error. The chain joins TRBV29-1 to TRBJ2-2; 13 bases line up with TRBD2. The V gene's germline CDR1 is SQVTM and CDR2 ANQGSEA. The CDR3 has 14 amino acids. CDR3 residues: CSVGTSGVCGERFF. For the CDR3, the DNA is TGCAGCGTCGGGACTAGCGGGGTCTGCGGGGAGCGGTTTTTT.

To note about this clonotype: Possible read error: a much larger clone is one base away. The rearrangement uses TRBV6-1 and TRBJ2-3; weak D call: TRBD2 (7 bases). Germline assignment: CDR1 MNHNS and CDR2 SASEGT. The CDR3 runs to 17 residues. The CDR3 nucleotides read TGTGCCGGCAGTGATACAGGGAGGGGAGTTTGGACAGATACGCAGTATTTT. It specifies CAGSDTGRGVWTDTQYF.

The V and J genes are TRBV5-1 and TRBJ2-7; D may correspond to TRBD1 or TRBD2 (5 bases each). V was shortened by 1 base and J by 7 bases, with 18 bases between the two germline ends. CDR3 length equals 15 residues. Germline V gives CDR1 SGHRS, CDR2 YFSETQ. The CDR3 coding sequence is TGCGCCAGCAGCTTGCAGGGACGGCTGTACAATGAGCAGTACTTC. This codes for CASSLQGRLYNEQYF.

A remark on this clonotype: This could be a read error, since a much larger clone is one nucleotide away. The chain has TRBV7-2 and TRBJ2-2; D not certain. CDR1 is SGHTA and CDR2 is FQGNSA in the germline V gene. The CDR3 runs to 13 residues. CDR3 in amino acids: CACSLGPTGELFF. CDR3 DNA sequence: TGTGCCTGCAGCCTCGGACCCACCGGGGAGCTGTTTTTT.

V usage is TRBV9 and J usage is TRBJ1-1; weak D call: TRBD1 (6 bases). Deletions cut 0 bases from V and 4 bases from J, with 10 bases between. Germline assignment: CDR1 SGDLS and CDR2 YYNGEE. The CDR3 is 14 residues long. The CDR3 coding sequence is TGTGCCAGCAGCGTAGACAGGGTACCCACTGAAGCTTTCTTT. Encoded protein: CASSVDRVPTEAFF.

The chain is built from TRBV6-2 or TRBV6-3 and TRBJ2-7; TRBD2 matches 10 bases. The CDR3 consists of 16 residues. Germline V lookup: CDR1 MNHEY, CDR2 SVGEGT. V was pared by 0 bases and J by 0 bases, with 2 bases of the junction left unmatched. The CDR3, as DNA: TGTGCCAGCAGTTACTCGGCTAGCGGGAGCTCCTACGAGCAGTACTTC. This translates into CASSYSASGSSYEQYF.

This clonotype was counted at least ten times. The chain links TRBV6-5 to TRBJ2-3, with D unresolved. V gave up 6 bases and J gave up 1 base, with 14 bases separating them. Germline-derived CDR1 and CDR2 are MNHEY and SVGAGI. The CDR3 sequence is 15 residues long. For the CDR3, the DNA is TGTGCCAGCAGAGCACCGGCCCCTGGCACAGATACGCAGTATTTT. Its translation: CASRAPAPGTDTQYF.

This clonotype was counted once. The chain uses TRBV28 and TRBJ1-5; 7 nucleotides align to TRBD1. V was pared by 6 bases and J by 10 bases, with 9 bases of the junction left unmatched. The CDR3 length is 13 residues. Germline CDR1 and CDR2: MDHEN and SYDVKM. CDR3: CASRGTVSTPQHF. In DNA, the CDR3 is TGTGCCAGCAGGGGGACAGTAAGTACCCCCCAGCATTTT.

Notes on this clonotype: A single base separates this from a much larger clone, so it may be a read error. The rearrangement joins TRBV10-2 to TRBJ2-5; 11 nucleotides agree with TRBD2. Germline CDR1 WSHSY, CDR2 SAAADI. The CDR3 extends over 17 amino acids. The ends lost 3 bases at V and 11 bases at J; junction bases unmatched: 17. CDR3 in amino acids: CASSEAASGGRNNEQYF. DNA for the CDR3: TGCGCCAGCAGTGAAGCGGCTAGCGGGGGGCGGAACAATGAGCAGTACTTC.

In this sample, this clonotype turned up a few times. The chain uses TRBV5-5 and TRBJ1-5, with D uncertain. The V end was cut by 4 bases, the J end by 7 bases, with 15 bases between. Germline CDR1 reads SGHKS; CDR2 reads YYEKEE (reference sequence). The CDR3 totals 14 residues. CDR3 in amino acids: CASSAALTIQPQHF. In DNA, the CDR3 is TGTGCCAGCAGCGCGGCCCTAACAATCCAGCCCCAGCATTTT.

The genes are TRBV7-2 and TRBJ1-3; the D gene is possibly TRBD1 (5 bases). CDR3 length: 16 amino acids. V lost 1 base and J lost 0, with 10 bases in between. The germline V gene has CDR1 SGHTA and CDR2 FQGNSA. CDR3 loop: CASSLGSGSSGNTIYF. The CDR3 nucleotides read TGTGCCAGCAGCTTAGGATCAGGGAGCTCTGGAAACACCATATATTTT.

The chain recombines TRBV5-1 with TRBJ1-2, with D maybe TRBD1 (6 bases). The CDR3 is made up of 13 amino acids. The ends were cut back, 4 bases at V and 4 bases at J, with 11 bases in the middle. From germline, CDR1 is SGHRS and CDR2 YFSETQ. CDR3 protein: CASSNRDTYGYTF. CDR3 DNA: TGCGCCAGCAGCAACCGGGACACCTATGGCTACACCTTC.

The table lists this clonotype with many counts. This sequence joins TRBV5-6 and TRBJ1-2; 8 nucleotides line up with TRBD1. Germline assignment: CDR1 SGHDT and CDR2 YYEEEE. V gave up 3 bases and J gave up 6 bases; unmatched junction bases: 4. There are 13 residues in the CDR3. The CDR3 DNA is TGTGCCAGCAGCTATACAGGGGGTAATGGCTACACCTTC. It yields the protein CASSYTGGNGYTF. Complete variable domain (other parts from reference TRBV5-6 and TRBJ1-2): DAGVTQSPTHLIKTRGQQVTLRCSPKSGHDTVSWYQQALGQGPQFIFQYYEEEERQRGNFPDRFSGHQFPNYSSELNVNALLLGDSALYLCASSYTGGNGYTFGSGTRLTVV.

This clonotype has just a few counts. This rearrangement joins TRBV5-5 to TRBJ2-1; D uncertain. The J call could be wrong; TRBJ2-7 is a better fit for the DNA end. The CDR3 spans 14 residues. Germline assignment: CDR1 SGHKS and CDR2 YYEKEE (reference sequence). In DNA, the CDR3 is TGTGCCAGCAGCTTGGGTTCGGAGTACAATGAGCAGTACTTC. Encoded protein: CASSLGSEYNEQYF.

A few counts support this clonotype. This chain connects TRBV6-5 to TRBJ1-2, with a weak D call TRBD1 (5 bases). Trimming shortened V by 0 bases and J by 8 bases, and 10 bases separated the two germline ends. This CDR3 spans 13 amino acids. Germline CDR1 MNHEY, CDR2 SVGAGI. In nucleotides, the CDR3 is TGTGCCAGCAGTTACTCGGCGCAGGGAGGCTACACCTTC. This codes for CASSYSAQGGYTF.

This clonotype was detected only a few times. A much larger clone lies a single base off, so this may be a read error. CDR3 DNA sequence: TGTGCCAGCAGCTTAGCCTCGGACAGGTACAATGAGCAGTACTTC. It translates to CASSLASDRYNEQYF. This chain connects TRBV7-2 to TRBJ2-1; TRBD1 matches 7 bases. The J call may be wrong; the DNA end is better matched by TRBJ2-7. CDR1 is SGHTA, CDR2 FQGNSA, per germline. The CDR3 is 15 residues long.

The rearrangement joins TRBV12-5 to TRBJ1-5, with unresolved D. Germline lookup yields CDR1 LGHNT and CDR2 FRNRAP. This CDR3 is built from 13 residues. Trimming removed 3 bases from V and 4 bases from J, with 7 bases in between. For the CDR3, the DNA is TGTGCTAGTGGTTTAGGTAGAAATCAGCCCCAGCATTTT. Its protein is CASGLGRNQPQHF.

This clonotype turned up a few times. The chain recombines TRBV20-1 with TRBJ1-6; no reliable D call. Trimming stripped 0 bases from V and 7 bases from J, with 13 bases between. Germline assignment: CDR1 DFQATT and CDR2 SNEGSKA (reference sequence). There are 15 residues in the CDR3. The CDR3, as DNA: TGCAGTGCTAGAGATCACGGGGTACGAAATTCACCCCTCCACTTT. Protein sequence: CSARDHGVRNSPLHF.

CDR3 sequence (DNA): TGTGCCAGCAGCCCGGGACTGCTGAGGACTGGGGATGAGCAGTTCTTC. It specifies CASSPGLLRTGDEQFF. This chain connects TRBV5-4 to TRBJ2-1; possibly TRBD2 for D (6 bases). In germline, CDR1 is SGHNT, CDR2 YYREEE (reference sequence). The V end lost 4 bases, the J end lost 8 bases, and 22 bases lay between the germline ends. This CDR3 has 16 residues.

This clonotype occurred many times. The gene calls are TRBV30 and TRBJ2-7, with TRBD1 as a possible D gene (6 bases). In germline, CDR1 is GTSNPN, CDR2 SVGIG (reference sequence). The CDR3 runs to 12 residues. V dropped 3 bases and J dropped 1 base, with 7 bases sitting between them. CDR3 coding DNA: TGTGCCTGGAGAACAGGGTCCTACGAGCAGTACTTC. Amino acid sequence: CAWRTGSYEQYF.

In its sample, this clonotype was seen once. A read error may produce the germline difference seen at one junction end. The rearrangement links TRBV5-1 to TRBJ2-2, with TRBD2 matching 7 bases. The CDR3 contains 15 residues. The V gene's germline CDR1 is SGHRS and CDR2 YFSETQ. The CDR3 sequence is CDSSWTQRGTGELFF. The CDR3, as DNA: TGCGACAGCAGCTGGACGCAGCGGGGCACCGGGGAGCTGTTTTTT.

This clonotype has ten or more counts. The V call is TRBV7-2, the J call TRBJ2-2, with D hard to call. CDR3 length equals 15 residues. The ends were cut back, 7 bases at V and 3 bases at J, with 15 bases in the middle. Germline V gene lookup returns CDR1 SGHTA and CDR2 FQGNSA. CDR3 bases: TGTGCCAGCAAAGAGAAGGGAAGGTACACCGGGGAGCTGTTTTTT. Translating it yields CASKEKGRYTGELFF.

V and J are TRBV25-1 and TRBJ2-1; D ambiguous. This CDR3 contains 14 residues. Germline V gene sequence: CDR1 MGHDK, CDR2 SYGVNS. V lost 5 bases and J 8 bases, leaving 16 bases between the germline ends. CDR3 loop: CASSWADLTHEQFF. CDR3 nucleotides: TGTGCCAGCAGTTGGGCGGACCTTACACATGAGCAGTTCTTC.

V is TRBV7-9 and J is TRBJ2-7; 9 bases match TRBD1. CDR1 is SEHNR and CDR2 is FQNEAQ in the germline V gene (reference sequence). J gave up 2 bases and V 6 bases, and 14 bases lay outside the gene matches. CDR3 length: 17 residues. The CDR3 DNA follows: TGTGCCAGCAGTCTGTCCCGGGACAGGGACTCCACCTACGAGCAGTACTTC. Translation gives CASSLSRDRDSTYEQYF. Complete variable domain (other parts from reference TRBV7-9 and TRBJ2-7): DTGVSQNPRHKITKRGQNVTFRCDPISEHNRLYWYRQTLGQGPEFLTYFQNEAQLEKSRLLSDRFSAERPKGSFSTLEIQRTEQGDSAMYLCASSLSRDRDSTYEQYFGPGTRLTVT.

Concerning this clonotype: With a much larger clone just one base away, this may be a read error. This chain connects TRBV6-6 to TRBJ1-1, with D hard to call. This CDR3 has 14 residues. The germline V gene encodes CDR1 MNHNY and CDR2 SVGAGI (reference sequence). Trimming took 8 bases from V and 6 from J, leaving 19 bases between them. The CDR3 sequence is CASQSGIIYAEAFF. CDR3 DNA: TGTGCCAGCCAATCTGGGATCATTTACGCTGAAGCTTTCTTT.

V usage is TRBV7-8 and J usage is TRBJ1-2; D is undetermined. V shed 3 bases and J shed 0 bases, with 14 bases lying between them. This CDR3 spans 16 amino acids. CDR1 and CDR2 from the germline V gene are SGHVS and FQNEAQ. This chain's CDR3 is CASSFLGGASNYGYTF. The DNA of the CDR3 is TGTGCCAGCAGCTTTCTGGGCGGCGCCTCTAACTATGGCTACACCTTC.

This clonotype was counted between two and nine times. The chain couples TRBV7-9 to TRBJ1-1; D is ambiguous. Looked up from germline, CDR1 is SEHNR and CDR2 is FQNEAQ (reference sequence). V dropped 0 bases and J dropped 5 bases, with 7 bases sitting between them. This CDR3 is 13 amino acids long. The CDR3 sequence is CASSLADRTEAFF. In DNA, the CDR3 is TGTGCCAGCAGCTTAGCGGATAGGACTGAAGCTTTCTTT.

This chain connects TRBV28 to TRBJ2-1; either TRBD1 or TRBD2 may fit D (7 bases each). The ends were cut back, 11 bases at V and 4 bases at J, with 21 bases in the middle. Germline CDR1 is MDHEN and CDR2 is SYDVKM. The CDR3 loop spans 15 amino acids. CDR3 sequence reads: CAGGWGRGQYNEQFF. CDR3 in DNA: TGTGCCGGCGGCTGGGGGAGGGGGCAATACAATGAGCAGTTCTTC.

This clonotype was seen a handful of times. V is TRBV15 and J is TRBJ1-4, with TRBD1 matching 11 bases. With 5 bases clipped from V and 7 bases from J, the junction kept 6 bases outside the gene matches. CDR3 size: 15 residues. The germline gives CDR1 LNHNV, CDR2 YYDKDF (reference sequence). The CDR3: CATSVRTGGREKLFF. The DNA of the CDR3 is TGTGCCACCAGCGTCCGGACAGGGGGCCGTGAAAAACTGTTTTTT.